One sample yielded the 5 T cell receptor beta chains listed below, sequenced in a study of T cell responses to AZD1222 COVID-19 vaccine. Generated by immunoSEQ multiplex PCR, the TCRdb table keeps only in-frame clones and is missing some. Of about 83,000 clones in the sample, 85% to 95% were seen once. This material consisted of peripheral blood, taken on day 0 of MenACWY control vaccination. The origin of the receptors is an adult in good health.

The V gene is TRBV7-9, the J gene TRBJ1-1; D not certain. V was pared by 5 bases and J by 4 bases, with 20 bases between. Germline assignment: CDR1 SEHNR and CDR2 FQNEAQ (reference sequence). The CDR3 totals 16 residues. The DNA of the CDR3 is TGTGCCAGCAGCCCCACGGGCGGCCGAGTCGGCACTGAAGCTTTCTTT. Encoded protein: CASSPTGGRVGTEAFF.

The genes are TRBV3-1 (or the pseudogene TRBV3-2) and TRBJ1-1; D gene ambiguous. The CDR3 is 14 amino acids. V was pared by 4 bases and J by 1 base, with 10 bases between. Per the germline V gene, CDR1 is LGHDT and CDR2 is YNNKEL (reference sequence). This CDR3 reads CASSLEGENTEAFF. The CDR3 nucleotides are TGTGCCAGCAGCCTTGAGGGAGAGAACACTGAAGCTTTCTTT.

The genes are TRBV12-3 or TRBV12-4 and TRBJ1-3, with D possibly being TRBD1 (5 bases). V was pared by 4 bases and J by 4 bases, with 8 bases between. The CDR3 spans 13 residues. The CDR3 loop is CASSSDKGNTIYF. The CDR3 region has the DNA TGTGCCAGCAGTTCGGACAAGGGAAACACCATATATTTT.

The chain couples TRBV6-5 to TRBJ2-3; 7 nucleotides agree with TRBD2. The CDR3 has 15 residues. The germline gives CDR1 MNHEY, CDR2 SVGAGI. The V and J ends lost 6 bases and 4 bases, in that order; junction bases with no gene match: 10. Here the CDR3 reads CASRTGRGGADTQYF. CDR3 bases: TGTGCCAGCAGAACGGGTAGGGGAGGGGCAGATACGCAGTATTTT.

The rearrangement joins TRBV19 to TRBJ1-5, with D uncertain. Trimming took off 6 bases at V and 2 bases at J, with 5 bases between the two ends. CDR1 and CDR2 (germline): LNHDA, SQIVND (reference sequence). The CDR3 sequence is 12 residues long. The CDR3 nucleotides are TGTGCCAGTAGCCTCCGCAATCAGCCCCAGCATTTT. Translated: CASSLRNQPQHF.